This T cell receptor beta chain was retrieved from a study of T cell changes during pregnancy in multiple sclerosis. V was trimmed by 0 bases and J by 1 base, leaving 3 bases between them. In germline, CDR1 is SGHTA, CDR2 FQGTGA. The CDR3 loop spans 13 amino acids. Libraries were prepared by immunoSEQ multiplex PCR; TCRdb keeps only in-frame clonotypes and omits some of them. The sample carries around 35,000 clones, over 90% recorded once. This specimen was CD4+ T cells from peripheral blood mononuclear cells, taken in the third trimester of pregnancy. This chain connects TRBV7-3 to TRBJ1-1; the D is unclear. The sequence derives from a female donor in good health, enrolled as a control in a pregnancy study. CDR3 in amino acids: CASSLTRNTEAFF. The CDR3 region has the DNA TGTGCCAGCAGCTTAACGAGGAACACTGAAGCTTTCTTT.